Described below is a single T cell receptor (beta chain) sequence and its context. Its antigen is still unknown. This sample is part of a study of T-cell memory formation after mild COVID-19. The wider study: Clustering of TCRs was largely donor specific. Findings and limits, study-wide: Memory cells collected pre-infection included some clones that later responded, suggesting cross-reactive memory joined. Later expanders leaned CD4+, whereas day 15 to 85 contracting clones were balanced CD4/CD8. CD4+ contracting clones lay mainly in CM and EM, CD8+ ones in EMRA.

There are 13 residues in the CDR3. Looked up from germline, CDR1 is SNHLY and CDR2 is FYNNEI. With 7 bases removed from V and 5 bases from J, the gap between germline ends came to 11 bases. TCRdb itself ran the 5' RACE reads through MiXCR, one entry per CDR3 protein. The repertoire holds a few hundred thousand distinct CDR3 sequences, 8% to 9% seen once, with less than 25% in the top ten. Sequencing used PBMCs or a T cell subset sorted from them (not recorded which). This chain links TRBV2 with TRBJ2-2, with D possibly being TRBD1 (6 bases). This TCR derives from a man younger than 35 who had mild COVID-19 (a few samples of this study predate the infection). Cell type and time point are not known. This CDR3 is CASKNRDTGELFF. The CDR3 nucleotides are TGTGCCAGCAAAAACAGGGATACCGGGGAGCTGTTTTTT.